The 7 T cell receptor beta chains below all came from one sample that was sequenced in a study of regulatory T cells in long-lasting Graves disease. Indicated time point: persistent/refractory GD, antithyroid drugs over 5 years with positive TRAb. Construction of the TCR library relied on RNA isolated from PBMCs. CDR3 regions were amplified by Arm-PCR using iRepertoire HTBI primers to build TCR beta libraries. TCRdb reprocessed the multiplex PCR reads with MiXCR, giving one entry per CDR3 protein. The repertoire holds almost 350,000 distinct CDR3 sequences, with 20% as singletons. The specimen comprised peripheral blood mononuclear cells (PBMCs), sampled when the disease was refractory, from a patient treated with antithyroid drugs. All receptors come from a female donor with Graves disease.

Remarks on this clonotype: This may come from a read error, since a much larger clone is one base off. The chain recombines TRBV6-1 with TRBJ2-5, with D possibly matching TRBD2 (7 bases). CDR1 is MNHNS and CDR2 is SASEGT in the germline V gene. The V end was cut by 5 bases, the J end by 9 bases, with 22 bases between. The CDR3 runs to 15 residues. In DNA, the CDR3 is TGTGCCAGCAGTAAAGTCCCGGGGGGCGTTGAGGCCCAGTACTTC. Translating gives CASSKVPGGVEAQYF.

The genes are TRBV20-1 and TRBJ2-7, with 8 bases that match TRBD2. The CDR3 has 17 amino acids. CDR1 and CDR2 (germline): DFQATT, SNEGSKA (reference sequence). The trim removed 0 bases at V and 3 bases at J, leaving 13 bases unmatched. For the CDR3, the DNA is TGCAGTGCTAGAGATCCCCTAGGGGGACTAGTCAACTACGAGCAGTACTTC. This translates into CSARDPLGGLVNYEQYF.

The gene calls are TRBV24-1 and TRBJ2-1; 13 nucleotides match TRBD2. The CDR3 covers 17 residues. Germline V gives CDR1 KGHDR, CDR2 SFDVKD. J was trimmed by 0 bases and V by 10 bases; bases with no gene match: 8. Here the CDR3 DNA reads TGTGCCACAGGGACTAGCGGGACCAAGAGCTCCTACAATGAGCAGTTCTTC. Translating it yields CATGTSGTKSSYNEQFF.

The rearrangement uses TRBV20-1 and TRBJ1-4; D possibly corresponds to TRBD1 (5 bases). The CDR3 runs 17 residues. V was trimmed by 0 bases and J by 8 bases, leaving 22 bases between them. In germline, CDR1 is DFQATT, CDR2 SNEGSKA (reference sequence). Here the CDR3 reads CSARDKQEAFIYEKLFF. For the CDR3, the DNA is TGCAGTGCTAGAGATAAACAGGAGGCATTCATATACGAAAAACTGTTTTTT.

V gene TRBV7-9 combines with J gene TRBJ2-5; the match to TRBD2 covers 7 bases. CDR3 length: 15 amino acids. Germline trimming cut 4 bases from V and 4 bases from J; bases unmatched to any gene: 9. CDR1 SEHNR and CDR2 FQNEAQ come from the germline V gene (reference sequence). As DNA, the CDR3 is TGTGCCAGCAGCTCCTCCGGACTAGAGGGAGAGACCCAGTACTTC. Translated, it gives CASSSSGLEGETQYF. The whole variable domain, filled in from reference TRBV7-9 and TRBJ2-5, reads DTGVSQNPRHKITKRGQNVTFRCDPISEHNRLYWYRQTLGQGPEFLTYFQNEAQLEKSRLLSDRFSAERPKGSFSTLEIQRTEQGDSAMYLCASSSSGLEGETQYFGPGTRLLVL.

This sequence joins TRBV30 and TRBJ2-7; D is perhaps TRBD1 or TRBD2 (5 bases each). The CDR3 covers 15 residues. Germline V gives CDR1 GTSNPN, CDR2 SVGIG (reference sequence). V was shortened by 4 bases and J by 0 bases, with 16 bases between the two germline ends. CDR3 sequence reads: CAWTQGRRSSYEQYF. The CDR3 DNA is TGTGCCTGGACTCAGGGCAGGAGGAGCTCCTACGAGCAGTACTTC.

This clonotype has at least ten counts. J is TRBJ1-1 and V is TRBV28; a possible D gene is TRBD1 (6 bases). The CDR3 runs to 15 residues. Trimming removed 5 bases from V and 4 bases from J, with 17 bases in between. Germline CDR1 is MDHEN and CDR2 is SYDVKM. CDR3 amino acids: CASSPLNREGTEAFF. The CDR3 nucleotides are TGTGCCAGCAGTCCGCTCAACAGGGAGGGCACTGAAGCTTTCTTT.